The clone carrying this T cell receptor beta chain was seen more than once but under ten times. The data stem from a study of blood T cells in healthy people across ages. The authors ran a second PCR of 7 to 11 cycles using a sample-barcoded 5' primer and a J-beta primer mix. TCRdb re-derived calls from the 5' RACE reads in MiXCR, one entry per CDR3 protein. This repertoire shows about 580,000 distinct CDR3 sequences, around 48% found once; its top ten account for around 23%. With 4 bases clipped from V and 5 bases from J, the junction kept 5 bases outside the gene matches. CDR3 length: 14 amino acids. The germline gives CDR1 SGHRS, CDR2 YFSETQ.

This chain connects TRBV5-1 to TRBJ2-1; TRBD2 matches 8 bases. The origin of this receptor is a man older than 75 in good health. The sequencing sample was made of blood. CDR3 nucleotides: TGCGCCAGCAGCAGCGGGGGTACCAACAATGAGCAGTTCTTC. It specifies CASSSGGTNNEQFF.